The sequence of this T cell receptor (beta chain) was determined in a study of T cell repertoires in cytomegalovirus infection (dated by TCRdb to between 2017 and 2020). Turning to the overall study: The peptide stimulations were aimed at well-studied HLA-B-restricted epitopes as well as recently identified HLA-C-restricted CMV epitopes, whose presentation resists viral immunomodulation. Donor HLA type was relevant to the analysis, as public TCR beta signatures indicated carriage of CMV infection together with the matching HLA type.

Sequencing instrument: Illumina HiSeq 1500. TCRdb itself trimmed the public reads at Q25 with fastp, ran MiXCR and retained productive beta chains. CDR3 protein sequences are deduplicated, and each keeps its most common genes and DNA. The sample table records 900,000 to 950,000 distinct CDR3 sequences; more than 25% of these occur just once. The top ten clonotypes cover about an eighth of the sample. The investigation overall reported the following: Cumulative frequency of public TCR beta family members discriminated carriers of CMV infection plus the relevant HLA type in this cohort and an independent 352-donor cohort. In the ex vivo response, HLA-C-restricted CMV-specific TCR beta clonotypes were dominant, and in two of eight donors the single most frequent clonotype came from this HLA-C-restricted group.

The sample's treatment or condition label is to be understood as: in vitro stimulation with specific CMV peptide epitopes to enrich CMV-specific T cells. According to the germline V gene, CDR1 reads SQVTM and CDR2 reads ANQGSEA. The junction carries 13 bases between V and J, which are trimmed by 6 bases and 7 bases respectively. From cysteine to phenylalanine, the CDR3 is 12 amino acids long. The CDR3 DNA has 36 bases and is translated from base 1. To note about this clonotype: Its antigen specificity is not known. Base qualities are not provided; no much larger clone lies one nucleotide away.

The clonotype originates from a human donor in good health (CMV status not recorded). Some clones in this sample may be carry-over from other donors' samples. Recombination linked TRBV29-1 to TRBJ2-1, with the D segment identity uncertain. This specimen was cultured CD8+ T cells from PBMCs, taken from culture after CMV antigen stimulation. The CDR3 is CSVGPRANEQFF. The sequence in DNA is TGCAGCGTCGGACCTCGGGCGAATGAGCAGTTCTTC.